This passage covers 11 T cell receptor beta chains from one sample sequenced in a study of cytomegalovirus exposure and HLA in healthy donors. TCRdb's copy holds only in-frame clones and misses some; the assay was immunoSEQ multiplex PCR. The repertoire includes 160,000 or so clones, around 87% of them detected once, and approximately 1.4% sits in the top ten. The source material was PBMCs. The source of these receptors is a woman younger than 45 in good health and CMV-seronegative.

The gene calls are TRBV9 and TRBJ1-3; D not certain. CDR1 and CDR2 from the germline V gene are SGDLS and YYNGEE. The germline V and J ends were trimmed by 4 bases and 0 bases, with 17 bases remaining between them. The CDR3 covers 17 residues. The CDR3: CASSLTLTGSSGNTIYF. The CDR3 bases are TGTGCCAGCAGCCTTACTCTGACTGGGAGCTCTGGAAACACCATATATTTT.

This clone showed up just a few times. The V gene is TRBV30, the J gene TRBJ2-7; D is possibly TRBD1 (5 bases). Germline loops: CDR1 GTSNPN, CDR2 SVGIG (reference sequence). Trimming cost V 4 bases and J 1 base, with 11 bases left between them. CDR3 length equals 13 residues. The CDR3 region is CAWTRQLSYEQYF. Written as DNA, the CDR3 is TGTGCCTGGACTCGACAGCTTTCCTACGAGCAGTACTTC. Using reference TRBV30 and TRBJ2-7 for the parts outside the CDR3, the full variable domain is SQTIHQWPATLVQPVGSPLSLECTVEGTSNPNLYWYRQAAGRGLQLLFYSVGIGQISSEVPQNLSASRPQDRQFILSSKKLLLSDSGFYLCAWTRQLSYEQYFGPGTRLTVT.

The genes are TRBV4-1 and TRBJ2-7; D is perhaps TRBD1 (6 bases). The CDR3 runs to 13 residues. Trimming took off 6 bases at V and 6 bases at J, with 15 bases between the two ends. Germline V CDR1 and CDR2: MGHRA, YSYEKL. In DNA, the CDR3 is TGCGCCAGCAGTGTTTCTCAGGGGCGCGAGCAGTACTTC. This sequence encodes CASSVSQGREQYF.

The genes are TRBV7-9 and TRBJ2-2; 9 positions agree with TRBD1. CDR3 length: 15 residues. In germline, CDR1 is SEHNR, CDR2 FQNEAQ (reference sequence). V lost 5 bases to trimming and J lost 3 bases; unmatched junction nucleotides: 4. CDR3 loop: CASSIGDRDTGELFF. The CDR3 bases are TGTGCCAGCAGCATCGGGGACAGGGACACCGGGGAGCTGTTTTTT.

This chain connects TRBV15 to TRBJ2-1; 9 bases line up with TRBD1. CDR1 LNHNV and CDR2 YYDKDF come from the germline V gene (reference sequence). The CDR3 has 16 residues. The J segment lost 8 bases and the V segment lost 0 bases, leaving 8 bases of the junction unmatched. CDR3 loop: CATSRDTGGWEDEQFF. CDR3 coding DNA: TGTGCCACCAGCAGAGACACAGGGGGCTGGGAGGATGAGCAGTTCTTC.

The CDR3 coding sequence is TGCGCCAGCAGCTTGGACAGGGAAAGGGCTTCTAACTATGGCTACACCTTC. Its protein is CASSLDRERASNYGYTF. The chain couples TRBV5-1 to TRBJ1-2, with D possibly matching TRBD1 (6 bases). The CDR3 loop spans 17 amino acids. V lost 0 bases and J lost 0, with 15 bases in between. CDR1 is SGHRS, CDR2 YFSETQ, per germline.

This chain connects TRBV19 to TRBJ1-4, with D hard to call. Trimming cost V 3 bases and J 4 bases, with 6 bases left between them. The CDR3 totals 13 residues. Germline CDR1 reads LNHDA; CDR2 reads SQIVND (reference sequence). CDR3 sequence (DNA): TGTGCCAGTAGTATTGGAGTTAATGAAAAACTGTTTTTT. This gives the protein CASSIGVNEKLFF.

The CDR3 here is CASSQTPAGGTYEQYF. Written as DNA, the CDR3 is TGCGCCAGCAGCCAAACCCCAGCGGGGGGTACCTACGAGCAGTACTTC. The rearrangement joins TRBV4-1 to TRBJ2-7, with 9 bases that match TRBD2. This CDR3 region has 16 residues. The V gene's germline CDR1 is MGHRA and CDR2 YSYEKL. Trimming removed 2 bases from V and 2 bases from J; junction bases left unmatched: 7.

The chain is built from TRBV4-1 and TRBJ1-5; a weak D match, TRBD1 (5 bases). The CDR3 loop spans 18 amino acids. Germline loops: CDR1 MGHRA, CDR2 YSYEKL. Trimming shortened V by 2 bases and J by 0 bases, and 17 bases separated the two germline ends. The CDR3 DNA reads as TGCGCCAGCAGCCAATGGGCAGGGAATTCGTATAGCAATCAGCCCCAGCATTTT. The encoded protein is CASSQWAGNSYSNQPQHF.

The gene calls are TRBV2 and TRBJ2-7, with 7 bases lining up with TRBD2. J was trimmed by 6 bases and V by 6 bases; bases with no gene match: 8. Germline V lookup: CDR1 SNHLY, CDR2 FYNNEI. The CDR3 sequence is 13 residues long. In nucleotides, the CDR3 is TGTGCCAGCAGCTTGGGACTATTTCGCGAGCAGTACTTC. It codes for CASSLGLFREQYF.

The gene calls are TRBV5-4 and TRBJ2-5, with D possibly being TRBD2 (6 bases). The CDR3 runs 13 residues. V lost 3 bases to trimming and J lost 3 bases, with 9 bases between them. The germline gives CDR1 SGHNT, CDR2 YYREEE (reference sequence). The CDR3 reads CASSYRLEETQYF. CDR3 sequence (DNA): TGTGCCAGCAGCTACCGACTAGAAGAGACCCAGTACTTC.